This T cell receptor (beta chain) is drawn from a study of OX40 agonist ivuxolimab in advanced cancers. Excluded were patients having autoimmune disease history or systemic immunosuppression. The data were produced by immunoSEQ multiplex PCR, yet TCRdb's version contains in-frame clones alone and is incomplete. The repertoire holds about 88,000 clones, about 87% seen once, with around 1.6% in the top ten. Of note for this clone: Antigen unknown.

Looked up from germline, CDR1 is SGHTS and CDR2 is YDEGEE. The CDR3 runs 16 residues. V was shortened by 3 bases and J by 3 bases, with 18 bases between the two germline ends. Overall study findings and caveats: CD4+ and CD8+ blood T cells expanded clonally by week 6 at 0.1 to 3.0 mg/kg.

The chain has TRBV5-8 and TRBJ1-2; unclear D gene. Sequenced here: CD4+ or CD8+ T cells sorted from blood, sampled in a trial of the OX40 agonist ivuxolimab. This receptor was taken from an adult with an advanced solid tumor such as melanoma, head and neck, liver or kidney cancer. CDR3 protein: CASSSGWTPRDYGYTF. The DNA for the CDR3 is TGTGCCAGCAGCTCAGGTTGGACCCCCCGGGACTATGGCTACACCTTC.